The clone carrying this TCR beta chain turned up a few times. The sample's time point: sample taken at primary tumor resection. The entry originates in a study of spatial heterogeneity in lung cancer. Every TCR cDNA molecule bore its own unique molecular identifier. Each CDR3 protein gets one entry after TCRdb re-called the 5' RACE reads with MiXCR. The data show approximately 49,000 distinct CDR3 sequences, with less than 5.5% seen just once and around 10% held by the top ten. V was pared by 6 bases and J by 5 bases, with 9 bases of the junction left unmatched. There are 14 residues in the CDR3. Germline values: CDR1 SNHLY, CDR2 FYNNEI.

The source of this sequence is a male donor with early-stage non-small cell lung cancer. This specimen was PBMCs, taken at surgery. V and J are TRBV2 and TRBJ2-7, with TRBD2 identical over 8 bases. DNA for the CDR3: TGTGCCAGCAGAAGATCGGCGGGAGGAAACGAGCAGTACTTC. It yields the protein CASRRSAGGNEQYF.